This T cell receptor beta chain came from a study of blood T cell repertoires in COVID-19. Sequencing was performed with immunoSEQ multiplex PCR; in TCRdb, only in-frame clones are kept and a portion is missing. The sample lists fewer than 200,000 clones, about 88% occurring once. Germline lookup yields CDR1 SGHTA and CDR2 FQGNSA. The length of the CDR3 is 15 residues. V lost 2 bases to trimming and J lost 3 bases; unmatched junction nucleotides: 4. Sequencing was carried out using PBMCs or T cells enriched from blood (not recorded which). The clonotype comes from a woman between 18 and 29 years old who had recovered from COVID-19. The chain has TRBV7-2 and TRBJ2-1; 7 bases agree with TRBD2. The CDR3 protein is CASSLSTSLYNEQFF. In DNA, the CDR3 is TGTGCCAGCAGCTTATCGACTAGCCTCTACAATGAGCAGTTCTTC.